What follows are 17 T cell receptor beta chains derived from one specimen sequenced in a study of blood T cell repertoires in COVID-19. Some clones are missing from TCRdb's copy, which holds only in-frame ones; the method was immunoSEQ multiplex PCR. In the table there are 100,000 to 150,000 clones, more than 80% of which are singletons. The sample taken for sequencing was peripheral blood. The source is a woman older than 75 with COVID-19, enrolled during active disease.

The V gene is TRBV3-1 (or the pseudogene TRBV3-2), the J gene TRBJ2-3; D may be TRBD1 (5 bases). CDR3 length: 13 residues. Germline loops: CDR1 LGHDT, CDR2 YNNKEL (reference sequence). V lost 2 bases and J 4 bases, leaving 7 bases between the germline ends. The CDR3 is CASSQNRPDTQYF. The CDR3 DNA follows: TGTGCCAGCAGCCAAAACAGGCCAGATACGCAGTATTTT.

V usage is TRBV18 and J usage is TRBJ2-5; a possible D gene is TRBD2 (5 bases). The CDR3 length is 14 residues. Germline V gene data show CDR1 as KGHSH and CDR2 as LQKENI. Trimming removed 5 bases from V and 7 bases from J, with 17 bases in between. The CDR3 reads CASSTSVEGGTQYF. For the CDR3, the DNA is TGTGCCAGCTCAACGTCGGTAGAGGGTGGGACCCAGTACTTC.

V usage is TRBV4-3 and J usage is TRBJ2-2; a weak D match, TRBD1 (6 bases). The germline gives CDR1 LGHNA, CDR2 YSLEER. Trimming stripped 0 bases from V and 2 bases from J, with 16 bases between. The CDR3 contains 18 residues. The CDR3 nucleotides read TGCGCCAGCAGCCAAGAAAGTATCAGGGACACCAACACCGGGGAGCTGTTTTTT. Amino acid sequence: CASSQESIRDTNTGELFF.

The chain recombines TRBV29-1 with TRBJ2-3, with 7 nucleotides matching TRBD2. Germline CDR1 and CDR2: SQVTM and ANQGSEA. This CDR3 is built from 12 residues. J gave up 4 bases and V 6 bases, and 4 bases lay outside the gene matches. The CDR3 DNA reads as TGCAGCGTCTGGGAGGGTGCAGATACGCAGTATTTT. Translated, it gives CSVWEGADTQYF.

The chain links TRBV2 to TRBJ2-3, with D possibly matching TRBD2 (6 bases). Germline-derived CDR1 and CDR2 are SNHLY and FYNNEI. This CDR3 has 13 residues. Trimming cost V 6 bases and J 0 bases, with 7 bases left between them. CDR3 region: CASRRGSTDTQYF. The DNA of the CDR3 is TGTGCCAGCAGGCGGGGAAGCACAGATACGCAGTATTTT.

This clone was picked up one time. This chain uses TRBV11-1 with TRBJ2-1; 8 bases fit TRBD2. The CDR3 is 16 amino acids. The V segment lost 4 bases and the J segment 9 bases; nucleotides outside the gene matches: 14. Germline V lookup: CDR1 SGHAT, CDR2 FQDESV (reference sequence). CDR3 bases: TGTGCCAGCAGCTCCGAGGCAAGCGGGAGTGGGATTGAGCAGTTCTTC. Translating it yields CASSSEASGSGIEQFF.

The chain carries TRBV3-1 (or the pseudogene TRBV3-2) and TRBJ2-4, with 9 nucleotides matching TRBD1. The junction had 5 bases not matched to a gene; V was cut back by 4 bases and J by 1 base. The CDR3 extends over 16 amino acids. Germline CDR1 and CDR2: LGHDT and YNNKEL (reference sequence). The CDR3 nucleotides read TGTGCCAGCAGCCCTACCGGGACAGGGGCCAAAAACATTCAGTACTTC. Translating gives CASSPTGTGAKNIQYF.

This clone is categorized as medium-sized. This sequence joins TRBV3-1 (or the pseudogene TRBV3-2) and TRBJ2-4; 13 bases map to TRBD2. Trimming cost V 4 bases and J 0 bases; bases outside gene matches: 21. The CDR3 spans 23 residues. CDR1 is LGHDT and CDR2 is YNNKEL in the germline V gene (reference sequence). The CDR3 loop reads CASSPKRQNLTSGRFLAKNIQYF. The CDR3 DNA follows: TGTGCCAGCAGCCCTAAGCGACAGAATCTGACTAGCGGGAGGTTCCTAGCCAAAAACATTCAGTACTTC.

The chain joins TRBV3-1 (or the pseudogene TRBV3-2) to TRBJ1-5; D not certain. The germline V and J ends were trimmed by 0 bases and 6 bases, with 12 bases remaining between them. Germline values: CDR1 LGHDT, CDR2 YNNKEL (reference sequence). This CDR3 contains 15 residues. CDR3 loop: CASSQDRRAGQPQHF. CDR3 DNA: TGTGCCAGCAGCCAAGACCGGAGGGCAGGTCAGCCCCAGCATTTT.

The V call is TRBV27, the J call TRBJ1-4; the D gene is possibly TRBD1 (5 bases). CDR3 length: 15 residues. V gave up 5 bases and J gave up 0 bases, with 10 bases separating them. Per germline, CDR1 MNHEY and CDR2 SMNVEV (reference sequence). The CDR3 nucleotides are TGTGCCAGCAGTAAAATACAGGCAACTAATGAAAAACTGTTTTTT. It translates to CASSKIQATNEKLFF. The full variable domain, completed using reference TRBV27 and TRBJ1-4, is EAQVTQNPRYLITVTGKKLTVTCSQNMNHEYMSWYRQDPGLGLRQIYYSMNVEVTDKGDVPEGYKVSRKEKRNFPLILESPSPNQTSLYFCASSKIQATNEKLFFGSGTQLSVL.

This clone came up a few times. V and J are TRBV6-1 and TRBJ1-1; no clear D. V gave up 4 bases and J gave up 1 base, with 19 bases separating them. Germline V lookup: CDR1 MNHNS, CDR2 SASEGT. This CDR3 is built from 17 residues. The CDR3 spells CASSGTVRALKNTEAFF. CDR3 bases: TGTGCCAGCAGTGGGACCGTGAGGGCCTTAAAGAACACTGAAGCTTTCTTT.

This sequence joins TRBV25-1 and TRBJ2-2, with 13 bases matching TRBD2. CDR1 is MGHDK and CDR2 is SYGVNS in the germline V gene. The CDR3 has 17 residues. The trim removed 3 bases at V and 8 bases at J, leaving 9 bases unmatched. CDR3 protein: CASSEDPGLAGVGELFF. DNA for the CDR3: TGTGCCAGCAGTGAGGACCCCGGACTAGCGGGAGTGGGGGAGCTGTTTTTT.

This chain joins TRBV19 and TRBJ1-1; D is possibly TRBD1 (6 bases). Germline V gene data show CDR1 as LNHDA and CDR2 as SQIVND (reference sequence). Trimming took off 10 bases at V and 0 bases at J, with 15 bases between the two ends. CDR3 length equals 14 residues. The CDR3 bases are TGTGCCACCGAGATAGGGGGAATGAACACTGAAGCTTTCTTT. It is translated as CATEIGGMNTEAFF.

The chain combines TRBV28 with TRBJ2-1; 7 nucleotides align to TRBD2. This CDR3 region has 13 residues. Germline CDR1 is MDHEN and CDR2 is SYDVKM. Trimming took 7 bases from V and 3 from J; bases not matched to a gene: 3. CDR3 DNA: TGTGCCAGCAAAAAGCGGGGCTACAATGAGCAGTTCTTC. As protein: CASKKRGYNEQFF. The full variable domain, with the rest looked up from reference TRBV28 and TRBJ2-1, is DVKVTQSSRYLVKRTGEKVFLECVQDMDHENMFWYRQDPGLGLRLIYFSYDVKMKEKGDIPEGYSVSREKKERFSLILESASTNQTSMYLCASKKRGYNEQFFGPGTRLTVL.

Remarks on this clone: Other DNA sequences from this sample encode an identical CDR3 as well. The chain employs TRBV9 and TRBJ2-2, with 10 positions matching TRBD2. This CDR3 spans 15 amino acids. Germline assignment: CDR1 SGDLS and CDR2 YYNGEE. With V trimmed by 3 bases and J by 2 bases, 1 base remained unmatched. CDR3 DNA sequence: TGTGCCAGCAGCGGGACTAGCGGTAACACCGGGGAGCTGTTTTTT. Its translation: CASSGTSGNTGELFF.

This clone was counted a single time. The gene calls are TRBV24-1 and TRBJ2-3; D might be TRBD1 (7 bases). The germline V and J ends were trimmed by 1 base and 6 bases, with 16 bases remaining between them. Germline V gene lookup returns CDR1 KGHDR and CDR2 SFDVKD. The CDR3 spans 16 residues. This chain's CDR3 is CATSDFSGQARDTQYF. The CDR3 coding sequence is TGTGCCACCAGTGATTTTAGCGGACAGGCGAGGGATACGCAGTATTTT.

The J gene is TRBJ2-1, the V gene TRBV15; 8 nucleotides match TRBD2. V shed 1 base and J 15 bases; nucleotides not matched to a gene: 14. The germline V gene has CDR1 LNHNV and CDR2 YYDKDF (reference sequence). CDR3 length equals 15 residues. The CDR3 is CATSRVGLAGDSRFF. CDR3 nucleotide sequence: TGTGCCACCAGCAGAGTAGGGCTAGCGGGCGACTCAAGGTTCTTC.